This TCR beta chain was identified during a study of regulatory T cells in long-lasting Graves disease. General study findings and limits: Patients with persistent Graves' had lower TCR diversity than newly diagnosed patients. Newly diagnosed disease favored TRBV20-1 and TRBJ2-1 over persistent disease.

Through Arm-PCR of CDR3 regions and iRepertoire HTBI primers, TCR beta libraries were built. TCRdb ran MiXCR on the multiplex PCR reads and lists one entry per CDR3 protein. Of roughly 500,000 distinct CDR3 sequences in the sample, about 22% are singletons; the top ten hold roughly 7%. V lost 2 bases to trimming and J lost 5 bases; unmatched junction nucleotides: 5. Germline lookup yields CDR1 SGHAT and CDR2 FQNNGV. The CDR3 has 15 amino acids. The sample's time point: persistent/refractory GD, antithyroid drugs over 5 years with positive TRAb. The TCR library was made from RNA extracted from PBMCs. In each case, Graves' disease was diagnosed per American Thyroid Association guidelines. Peripheral blood, roughly 8.1 milliliters of it, was drawn into EDTA tubes. This clonotype was counted many times. Its antigen is still unknown.

The J gene is TRBJ2-2, the V gene TRBV11-2, with 7 bases that match TRBD1. This receptor was identified in a female donor with Graves disease. The specimen was peripheral blood mononuclear cells (PBMCs), collected when the disease was refractory, from a patient treated with antithyroid drugs. The CDR3, as DNA: TGTGCCAGCAGCTTATCCCGGGACAGTACCGGGGAGCTGTTTTTT. Amino acid sequence: CASSLSRDSTGELFF.